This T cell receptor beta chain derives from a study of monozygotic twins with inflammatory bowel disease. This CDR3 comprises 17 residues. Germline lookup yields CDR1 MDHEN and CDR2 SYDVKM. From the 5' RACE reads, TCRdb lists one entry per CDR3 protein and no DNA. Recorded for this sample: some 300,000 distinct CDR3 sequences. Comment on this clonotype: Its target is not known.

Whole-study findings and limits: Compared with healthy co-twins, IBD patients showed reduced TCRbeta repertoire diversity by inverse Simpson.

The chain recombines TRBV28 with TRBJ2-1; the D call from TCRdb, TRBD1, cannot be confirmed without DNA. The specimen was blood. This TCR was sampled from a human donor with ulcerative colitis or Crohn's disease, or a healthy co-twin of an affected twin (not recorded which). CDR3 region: CASSFTPAVSSYNEQFF.